These 30 T cell receptor beta chains were all obtained from the same sample, sequenced in a study of T cell changes during pregnancy in multiple sclerosis. Assay used: immunoSEQ multiplex PCR; TCRdb lists only in-frame clones, some missing. This sample carries fewer than 100,000 clones, about 91% of them seen once, and the ten largest clones take around 1.8%. The material sequenced was peripheral blood, taken before pregnancy. The receptors here all came from a female donor with multiple sclerosis, enrolled in a pregnancy study.

The chain carries TRBV5-4 and TRBJ1-2, with 8 bases aligning to TRBD1. The CDR3 is 15 residues long. From germline, CDR1 is SGHNT and CDR2 YYREEE (reference sequence). The junction had 6 bases not matched to a gene; V was cut back by 0 bases and J by 5 bases. CDR3 DNA sequence: TGTGCCAGCAGCTTGGGTCCTAGGACAGGGTATGGCTACACCTTC. Translating it yields CASSLGPRTGYGYTF.

CDR3 DNA: TGTGCCAGTACTAACAGGGGGAGCAATCAGCCCCAGCATTTT. It translates to CASTNRGSNQPQHF. The J gene is TRBJ1-5, the V gene TRBV19; 8 positions match TRBD1. CDR1 and CDR2 from the germline V gene are LNHDA and SQIVND (reference sequence). The V gene end was trimmed by 7 bases and the J gene end by 1 base; junction bases not matched to a gene: 3. CDR3 size: 14 residues.

The chain employs TRBV9 and TRBJ2-1, with a weak D call TRBD2 (5 bases). Between the trimmed V and J ends, which lost 0 bases and 4 bases, there was a span of 11 bases. The germline V gene has CDR1 SGDLS and CDR2 YYNGEE. The CDR3 consists of 15 residues. The CDR3, as DNA: TGTGCCAGCAGCGTAGACGGGAACGGGTACAATGAGCAGTTCTTC. Translation gives CASSVDGNGYNEQFF.

This chain connects TRBV5-1 to TRBJ2-3; weak D call: TRBD1 (5 bases). Germline-derived CDR1 and CDR2 are SGHRS and YFSETQ. This CDR3 comprises 14 residues. V lost 3 bases, J lost 2 bases, and 10 bases lay in between. The chain's CDR3 is CASSSQGITDTQYF. The CDR3 nucleotides are TGCGCCAGCAGCTCCCAGGGAATCACAGATACGCAGTATTTT.

The genes are TRBV18 and TRBJ2-1, with 11 bases matching TRBD2. The CDR3 length is 16 residues. Losses at the gene ends were 0 bases for V and 9 bases for J; bases not matched to a gene: 7. Germline loops: CDR1 KGHSH, CDR2 LQKENI. CDR3 DNA: TGTGCCAGCTCACCACCGTCGGTAGCGGGGGGGGTTGAGCAGTTCTTC. The encoded protein is CASSPPSVAGGVEQFF.

Here the CDR3 DNA reads TGCGCCAGCAGCCACACTAACAGGGATCAGCCCCAGCATTTT. It yields the protein CASSHTNRDQPQHF. This sequence joins TRBV4-1 and TRBJ1-5; D might be TRBD1 (6 bases). V was pared by 3 bases and J by 5 bases, with 11 bases between. Germline values: CDR1 MGHRA, CDR2 YSYEKL. The CDR3 consists of 14 residues.

This sequence joins TRBV5-1 and TRBJ2-3, with D tentatively TRBD1 (6 bases). Trimming took off 4 bases at V and 8 bases at J, with 14 bases between the two ends. CDR3 length: 13 amino acids. CDR1 and CDR2 from the germline V gene are SGHRS and YFSETQ. The CDR3 nucleotides read TGCGCCAGCAGCCCCGGGGAAGGGGGTACGCAGTATTTT. Translation gives CASSPGEGGTQYF.

V usage is TRBV5-1 and J usage is TRBJ1-1, with unresolved D. The CDR3 has 16 residues. Per germline, CDR1 SGHRS and CDR2 YFSETQ. The V and J ends lost 3 bases and 0 bases respectively, with 15 bases between them. Written as DNA, the CDR3 is TGCGCCAGCAGCTCAGTACAGAGCCTTATGAACACTGAAGCTTTCTTT. It translates to CASSSVQSLMNTEAFF.

The CDR3 sequence: CASSLGPRESPRYEQYF. The CDR3 nucleotides are TGTGCCAGCAGCTTAGGCCCCAGGGAATCCCCTAGGTACGAGCAGTACTTC. This rearrangement joins TRBV7-9 to TRBJ2-7, with D maybe TRBD1 (5 bases). Germline V CDR1 and CDR2: SEHNR, FQNEAQ (reference sequence). The CDR3 consists of 17 residues. Trimming took 1 base from V and 4 from J, leaving 20 bases between them.

This chain uses TRBV5-4 with TRBJ2-1; 14 bases line up with TRBD2. CDR1 and CDR2 (germline): SGHNT, YYREEE (reference sequence). The CDR3 contains 18 residues. V dropped 4 bases and J dropped 9; count of bases not matched to a gene: 15. CDR3 protein: CASSAGTSGGPRPREQFF. The CDR3 DNA reads TGTGCCAGCAGCGCCGGGACTAGCGGGGGCCCCCGTCCCCGTGAGCAGTTCTTC.

The chain carries TRBV27 and TRBJ2-2; 12 bases map to TRBD2. CDR1 and CDR2 from the germline V gene are MNHEY and SMNVEV (reference sequence). This CDR3 comprises 17 residues. V gave up 5 bases and J gave up 1 base; unmatched junction bases: 5. This chain's CDR3 is CASSVGLAGRNTGELFF. Written as DNA, the CDR3 is TGTGCCAGCAGTGTCGGACTAGCGGGGCGGAACACCGGGGAGCTGTTTTTT.

This chain connects TRBV11-3 to TRBJ2-5, with D tentatively TRBD2 (7 bases). From germline, CDR1 is SGHNT and CDR2 YENEEA. The germline V and J ends were trimmed by 1 base and 4 bases, with 13 bases remaining between them. This CDR3 contains 15 residues. The chain's CDR3 is CASSLGGRGGETQYF. In nucleotides, the CDR3 is TGTGCCAGCAGCTTAGGGGGGCGCGGGGGAGAGACCCAGTACTTC.

The chain joins TRBV14 to TRBJ2-5, with D possibly TRBD2 on 6 matching bases. Germline lookup yields CDR1 SGHDN and CDR2 FVKESK. Trimming took 2 bases from V and 1 from J, leaving 14 bases between them. The CDR3 sequence is 16 residues long. CDR3 in amino acids: CASSQRKGTLQETQYF. CDR3 bases: TGTGCCAGCAGCCAAAGGAAGGGGACTCTCCAAGAGACCCAGTACTTC.

The J gene is TRBJ1-5, the V gene TRBV4-2; TRBD1 matches 8 bases. Germline assignment: CDR1 LGHNA and CDR2 YNFKEQ. V shed 4 bases, J shed 5 bases, and the junction held 4 bases outside the gene matches. CDR3 length: 14 residues. CDR3 amino acids: CASSPTGAHQPQHF. The CDR3 nucleotides are TGTGCCAGCAGCCCGACAGGGGCCCATCAGCCCCAGCATTTT.

The CDR3 bases are TGTGCCTGGGGCCTCCAGGGGGCTGAAGCTTTCTTT. This codes for CAWGLQGAEAFF. The chain is built from TRBV30 and TRBJ1-1; 7 bases are shared with TRBD1. The CDR3 sequence is 12 residues long. V shed 5 bases, J shed 6 bases, and the junction held 6 bases outside the gene matches. From germline, CDR1 is GTSNPN and CDR2 SVGIG (reference sequence).

The chain joins TRBV5-1 to TRBJ2-2; weak D call: TRBD2 (6 bases). V was cut by 4 bases and J by 0 bases, with 10 bases left in between. CDR1 SGHRS and CDR2 YFSETQ come from the germline V gene. The CDR3 spans 15 residues. The CDR3: CASSQRVTNTGELFF. The CDR3 region has the DNA TGCGCCAGCAGCCAGCGGGTAACGAACACCGGGGAGCTGTTTTTT.

The CDR3 DNA sequence: TGTGCCAGCAGCCCGGGGGGGCGTAGAGAGACCCAGTACTTC. This sequence encodes CASSPGGRRETQYF. V usage is TRBV7-2 and J usage is TRBJ2-5; 8 bases map to TRBD2. CDR1 is SGHTA, CDR2 FQGNSA, per germline. This CDR3 is built from 14 residues. With 5 bases clipped from V and 4 bases from J, the junction kept 6 bases outside the gene matches.

The rearrangement uses TRBV15 and TRBJ1-3; 10 nucleotides align to TRBD1. The CDR3 is made up of 15 amino acids. The germline CDR1 and CDR2 sequences are LNHNV and YYDKDF (reference sequence). Germline trimming cut 3 bases from V and 5 bases from J; bases unmatched to any gene: 4. CDR3 loop: CATSSVTGGRNTIYF. CDR3 nucleotides: TGTGCCACCAGCAGCGTGACAGGGGGCCGAAACACCATATATTTT.

The rearrangement joins TRBV6-5 to TRBJ1-1, with unresolved D. Between the trimmed V and J ends, which lost 5 bases and 0 bases, there was a span of 7 bases. This CDR3 region has 13 residues. CDR1 is MNHEY and CDR2 is SVGAGI in the germline V gene. This chain's CDR3 is CASSLTLNTEAFF. The CDR3 DNA follows: TGTGCCAGCAGTCTGACACTGAACACTGAAGCTTTCTTT.

This clone showed up just once. The chain couples TRBV6-1 to TRBJ1-2; 9 bases align to TRBD1. CDR1 MNHNS and CDR2 SASEGT come from the germline V gene. The CDR3 spans 16 residues. V was pared by 0 bases and J by 8 bases, with 10 bases of the junction left unmatched. In nucleotides, the CDR3 is TGTGCCAGCAGTGAAGCGGGACAGGGCTCATTTTGGGGCTACACCTTC. It translates to CASSEAGQGSFWGYTF.

This chain links TRBV7-9 with TRBJ1-6, with TRBD1 identical over 10 bases. This CDR3 has 17 amino acids. Germline V gene sequence: CDR1 SEHNR, CDR2 FQNEAQ (reference sequence). With 6 bases clipped from V and 5 bases from J, the junction kept 10 bases outside the gene matches. The CDR3 coding sequence is TGTGCCAGCAGTTCAACCCGACAGGGGGCTGATAATTCACCCCTCCACTTT. Translation: CASSSTRQGADNSPLHF. The full variable domain, in which reference TRBV7-9 and TRBJ1-6 provide the parts outside the CDR3, is DTGVSQNPRHKITKRGQNVTFRCDPISEHNRLYWYRQTLGQGPEFLTYFQNEAQLEKSRLLSDRFSAERPKGSFSTLEIQRTEQGDSAMYLCASSSTRQGADNSPLHFGNGTRLTVT.

This chain's CDR3 is CASSQEQAGDTGELFF. In DNA form, the CDR3 reads TGCGCCAGCAGCCAAGAGCAGGCCGGGGACACCGGGGAGCTGTTTTTT. V usage is TRBV4-1 and J usage is TRBJ2-2, with D tentatively TRBD2 (5 bases). Germline V gene data show CDR1 as MGHRA and CDR2 as YSYEKL. CDR3 length: 16 residues. V was clipped by 0 bases and J by 3 bases, with 11 bases between them.

V usage is TRBV7-8 and J usage is TRBJ1-1, with D unclear. V shed 3 bases and J shed 1 base, with 6 bases lying between them. The germline gives CDR1 SGHVS, CDR2 FQNEAQ. The CDR3 runs to 13 residues. In DNA, the CDR3 is TGTGCCAGCAGCTTTCTCCGGAACACTGAAGCTTTCTTT. Protein sequence: CASSFLRNTEAFF.

J is TRBJ1-4 and V is TRBV6-5, with D hard to call. The CDR3 length is 11 residues. V was cut by 5 bases and J by 8 bases, with 6 bases left in between. Germline V gene sequence: CDR1 MNHEY, CDR2 SVGAGI. DNA of the CDR3: TGTGCCAGCAGTCCCGTCGAAAAACTGTTTTTT. This translates into CASSPVEKLFF.

V is TRBV11-3 and J is TRBJ1-1; 9 nucleotides agree with TRBD1. Germline V gene sequence: CDR1 SGHNT, CDR2 YENEEA. The CDR3 loop spans 15 amino acids. J lost 1 base, V lost 5 bases, and 5 bases had no gene match. CDR3 DNA sequence: TGTGCCAGCAGCCCCGGACAGGGGAGGAACACTGAAGCTTTCTTT. Translation gives CASSPGQGRNTEAFF.

The CDR3 DNA reads as TGTGCCAGCAGCCTACAGGGTTCGGATGAAAAACTGTTTTTT. Its translation is CASSLQGSDEKLFF. This chain links TRBV7-9 with TRBJ1-4; D may be TRBD1 (6 bases). This CDR3 spans 14 amino acids. The germline V and J ends were trimmed by 5 bases and 6 bases, with 13 bases remaining between them. The germline V gene has CDR1 SEHNR and CDR2 FQNEAQ (reference sequence).

The chain employs TRBV4-3 and TRBJ1-3; D is possibly TRBD1 (5 bases). This CDR3 comprises 16 residues. Trimming removed 4 bases at V and 0 bases at J, with 13 bases between. CDR1 is LGHNA, CDR2 YSLEER, per germline. The CDR3 loop is CASSRDSPLSGNTIYF. In nucleotides, the CDR3 is TGCGCCAGCAGCCGAGACAGTCCTCTCTCTGGAAACACCATATATTTT.

The CDR3, as DNA: TGTGCCAGCAGCGTAGGCCGCGCAAATTCACCCCTCCACTTT. It specifies CASSVGRANSPLHF. This chain joins TRBV9 and TRBJ1-6; D unclear. Trimming removed 0 bases from V and 7 bases from J, with 8 bases in between. CDR1 and CDR2 (germline): SGDLS, YYNGEE. This CDR3 comprises 14 residues.

The chain couples TRBV27 to TRBJ2-7, with 11 nucleotides matching TRBD1. From germline, CDR1 is MNHEY and CDR2 SMNVEV (reference sequence). With V trimmed by 5 bases and J by 6 bases, 9 bases remained unmatched. This CDR3 is 15 amino acids long. DNA for the CDR3: TGTGCCAGCAGTCCAGGGGACAGGGGGTTTCTCGAGCAGTACTTC. Amino acid sequence: CASSPGDRGFLEQYF.

The rearrangement joins TRBV5-4 to TRBJ2-1, with D unclear. The CDR3 totals 14 residues. Germline CDR1 and CDR2: SGHNT and YYREEE (reference sequence). V lost 4 bases to trimming and J lost 1 base, with 9 bases between them. The CDR3: CASSPTPSYNEQFF. As DNA, the CDR3 is TGTGCCAGCAGCCCGACACCATCCTACAATGAGCAGTTCTTC.